These T cell receptor beta chains were read from a single sample in a study of T cells after posttransplantation cyclophosphamide. TCRdb's table, derived via immunoSEQ multiplex PCR, lists solely in-frame clones and lacks some. This sample shows 40,000 to 55,000 clones and no singletons; 2.2% rests with the ten largest. The sequencing sample was made of PBMCs. The receptors shown here come from a middle-aged man in good health, CMV-negative, and a related stem cell transplant donor. Both conserved end residues are part of each CDR3. D genes are given only for firm matches. Size is omitted from some rows. Given values are once, few, many or a class for expanded clones.

D gene	V gene	J gene	clone size	CDR3 protein	CDR3 DNA
-	TRBV29-1	TRBJ1-3	many	CSVEDRGGSGPGNTIYF	TGCAGCGTTGAAGATCGTGGAGGGTCAGGCCCTGGAAACACCATATATTTT
TRBD1	TRBV25-1	TRBJ2-2	many	CASEQGSGELFF	TGTGCCAGCGAACAGGGGTCCGGGGAGCTGTTTTTT
-	TRBV10-3	TRBJ2-7	many	CAISESGGYDYEQYF	TGTGCCATCAGTGAGTCGGGGGGATACGACTACGAGCAGTACTTC
-	TRBV7-9	TRBJ2-2	many	CASVPGTSTGELFF	TGTGCCAGCGTCCCCGGGACAAGCACCGGGGAGCTGTTTTTT
-	TRBV9	TRBJ2-7	many	CASSDRGIHEQYF	TGTGCCAGCAGCGACAGAGGGATTCACGAGCAGTACTTC
-	TRBV6-5	TRBJ2-5	-	CAPRRQQETQYF	TGTGCCCCCCGCCGACAGCAAGAGACCCAGTACTTC
TRBD1	TRBV9	TRBJ1-6	many	CASSVAPGGVDSPLHF	TGTGCCAGCAGCGTAGCTCCAGGGGGCGTAGATTCACCCCTCCACTTT
-	TRBV28	TRBJ2-1	many	CASSFIGDEQFF	TGTGCCAGCAGTTTCATCGGGGATGAGCAGTTCTTC
-	TRBV27	TRBJ2-7	many	CASSFYGVRVHEQYF	TGTGCCAGCAGTTTCTACGGGGTACGCGTCCACGAGCAGTACTTC
-	TRBV7-8	TRBJ2-2	many	CASRGTANTGELFF	TGTGCCAGCAGGGGTACAGCGAACACCGGGGAGCTGTTTTTT
-	TRBV5-1	TRBJ2-5	many	CASSKDRAQETQYF	TGCGCCAGCAGCAAGGACAGAGCCCAAGAGACCCAGTACTTC
TRBD1	TRBV4-2	TRBJ2-5	many	CASSQEGRQGGEETQYF	TGTGCCAGCAGCCAAGAAGGGAGACAGGGGGGGGAAGAGACCCAGTACTTC
TRBD2	TRBV28	TRBJ2-1	many	CASSFLAAAVDEQFF	TGTGCCAGCAGTTTTCTAGCGGCCGCGGTGGATGAGCAGTTCTTC
-	TRBV5-1	TRBJ2-1	many	CASSPQAQGLEQFF	TGCGCCAGCAGCCCCCAAGCACAGGGATTGGAGCAGTTCTTC
TRBD1	TRBV7-3	TRBJ2-3	many	CASSSGQGTDTQYF	TGTGCCAGCAGCTCAGGACAGGGCACAGATACGCAGTATTTT
TRBD2	TRBV6-6	TRBJ2-5	-	CASLNLAGATQETQYF	TGTGCCAGCCTCAATTTAGCGGGAGCCACCCAAGAGACCCAGTACTTC
-	TRBV12-5	TRBJ1-5	many	CASGLRGKRPGGSNQPQHF	TGTGCTAGTGGTTTGAGAGGGAAACGTCCTGGGGGGAGCAATCAGCCCCAGCATTTT
-	TRBV5-1	TRBJ2-7	many	CASSLDRNRYDEQYF	TGCGCCAGCAGCTTGGACCGTAACAGGTACGACGAGCAGTACTTC
TRBD1	TRBV5-1	TRBJ2-2	many	CASSSGQGALVPGFQNTGELFF	TGCGCCAGCAGCTCAGGACAGGGGGCGCTTGTCCCCGGATTTCAGAACACCGGGGAGCTGTTTTTT
TRBD1	TRBV6-5	TRBJ2-1	many	CASRPGQGNNEQFF	TGTGCCAGCAGACCTGGACAGGGCAATAATGAGCAGTTCTTC
-	TRBV6-1	TRBJ2-7	many	CASSDGLTSNYEQYF	TGTGCCAGCAGTGACGGTCTGACTAGTAACTACGAGCAGTACTTC
TRBD2	TRBV19	TRBJ2-5	few	CASSISGRAVREQYF	TGTGCCAGTAGTATCTCTGGGAGGGCCGTGAGGGAGCAGTACTTC
-	TRBV6-5	TRBJ2-5	many	CASSYSAAVQETQYF	TGTGCCAGCAGTTACTCAGCGGCTGTCCAAGAGACCCAGTACTTC
TRBD1	TRBV6-1	TRBJ1-2	many	CASTVDRGGGYTF	TGTGCCAGCACCGTCGACAGGGGGGGTGGCTACACCTTC
-	TRBV30	TRBJ2-5	many	CACGTSNQETQYF	TGTGCCTGTGGGACAAGCAACCAAGAGACCCAGTACTTC
-	TRBV7-9	TRBJ1-1	many	CASSLDPIRTYRVNTEAFF	TGTGCCAGCAGCTTAGATCCCATCAGGACATATAGGGTGAACACTGAAGCTTTCTTT
-	TRBV5-1	TRBJ2-5	many	CASSSLQQETQYF	TGCGCCAGCAGCTCTCTCCAGCAAGAGACCCAGTACTTC
-	TRBV5-5	TRBJ2-5	many	CASSLLLWGEETQYF	TGTGCCAGCAGCTTGCTACTATGGGGGGAGGAGACCCAGTACTTC
TRBD1	TRBV27	TRBJ2-7	many	CASSLGQGVIEQYF	TGTGCCAGCAGTTTGGGACAGGGGGTGATTGAGCAGTACTTC
TRBD2	TRBV28	TRBJ2-5	many	CASSLYTSGSQTQYF	TGTGCCAGCAGTTTATATACTAGCGGGAGTCAGACCCAGTACTTC
-	TRBV11-2	TRBJ2-4	many	CASSSRGGGVAKNIQYF	TGTGCCAGCAGCAGCAGGGGTGGGGGGGTAGCCAAAAACATTCAGTACTTC
-	TRBV6-1	TRBJ2-3	many	CATPGADTQYF	TGTGCCACACCAGGGGCAGATACGCAGTATTTT
-	TRBV6-5	TRBJ2-1	many	CASSYSSGPPNEQFF	TGTGCCAGCAGTTACTCGAGCGGGCCCCCAAATGAGCAGTTCTTC
TRBD1	TRBV10-2	TRBJ2-3	many	CASSGQGASSTDTQYF	TGCGCCAGCAGTGGACAGGGGGCGTCTAGCACAGATACGCAGTATTTT
TRBD1	TRBV7-6	TRBJ1-1	many	CASSSQDRGTEAFF	TGTGCCAGCAGCTCCCAAGACAGGGGGACTGAAGCTTTCTTT